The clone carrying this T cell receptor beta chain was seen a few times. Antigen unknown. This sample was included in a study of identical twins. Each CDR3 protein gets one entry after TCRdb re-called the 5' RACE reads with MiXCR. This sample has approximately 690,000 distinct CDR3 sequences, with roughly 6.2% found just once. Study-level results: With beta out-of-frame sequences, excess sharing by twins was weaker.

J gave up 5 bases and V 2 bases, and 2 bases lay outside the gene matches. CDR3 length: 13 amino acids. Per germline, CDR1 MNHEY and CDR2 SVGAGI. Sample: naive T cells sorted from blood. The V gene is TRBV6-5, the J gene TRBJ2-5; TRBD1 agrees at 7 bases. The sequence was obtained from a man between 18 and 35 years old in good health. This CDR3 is CASSYPRGETQYF. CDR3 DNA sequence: TGTGCCAGCAGTTACCCCAGGGGGGAGACCCAGTACTTC.